This TCR beta chain came from a study of blood T cell repertoires in COVID-19. Across the study: T cells, B-cell-depleted T cells, or PBMCs supplied cDNA or gDNA.

Trimming left V 5 bases short and J 7 bases short, with 17 bases between. Germline V gives CDR1 MNHEY, CDR2 SVGAGI. CDR3 length equals 14 residues. This clone was counted a single time. Per the study methods: Reference gene primer amplification gave estimated nucleated cell counts. Data came from immunoSEQ multiplex PCR; TCRdb stores just in-frame clones and leaves some out. The V and J calls and clone size come from that table; D and trimming were worked out from the DNA. The table records under 85,000 clones, over 75% of them present only once. This sequence joins TRBV6-5 and TRBJ2-5; tentative D call: TRBD1 (6 bases). The TCR was taken from a man between 65 and 85 years old with active or convalescent COVID-19. The sample comprised peripheral blood. CDR3 in DNA: TGTGCCAGCAGTCCAGACAGGACTCTGGGGACCCAGTACTTC. Translating gives CASSPDRTLGTQYF.